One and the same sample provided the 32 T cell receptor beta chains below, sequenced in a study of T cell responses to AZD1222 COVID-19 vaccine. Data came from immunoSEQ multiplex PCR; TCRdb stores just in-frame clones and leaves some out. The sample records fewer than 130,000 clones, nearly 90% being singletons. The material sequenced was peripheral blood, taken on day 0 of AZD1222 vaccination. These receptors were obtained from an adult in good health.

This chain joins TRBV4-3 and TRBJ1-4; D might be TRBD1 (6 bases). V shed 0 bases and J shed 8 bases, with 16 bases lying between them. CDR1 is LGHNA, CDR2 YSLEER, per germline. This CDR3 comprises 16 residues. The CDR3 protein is CASSQDRGISREKLFF. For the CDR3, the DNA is TGCGCCAGCAGCCAAGACAGGGGAATTTCAAGAGAAAAACTGTTTTTT.

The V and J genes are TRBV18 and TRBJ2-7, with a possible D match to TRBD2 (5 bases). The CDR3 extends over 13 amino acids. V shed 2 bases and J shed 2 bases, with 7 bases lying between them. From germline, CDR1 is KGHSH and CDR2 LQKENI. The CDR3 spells CASSPEGAYEQYF. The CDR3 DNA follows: TGTGCCAGCTCACCAGAGGGTGCCTACGAGCAGTACTTC. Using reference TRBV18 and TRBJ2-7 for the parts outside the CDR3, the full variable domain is NAGVMQNPRHLVRRRGQEARLRCSPMKGHSHVYWYRQLPEEGLKFMVYLQKENIIDESGMPKERFSAEFPKEGPSILRIQQVVRGDSAAYFCASSPEGAYEQYFGPGTRLTVT.

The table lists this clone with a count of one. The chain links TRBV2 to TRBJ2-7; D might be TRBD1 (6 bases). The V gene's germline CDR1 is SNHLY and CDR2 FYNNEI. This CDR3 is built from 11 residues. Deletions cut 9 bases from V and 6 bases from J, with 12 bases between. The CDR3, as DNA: TGTGCCAGGATGACAGGAGGCGAGCAGTACTTC. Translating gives CARMTGGEQYF.

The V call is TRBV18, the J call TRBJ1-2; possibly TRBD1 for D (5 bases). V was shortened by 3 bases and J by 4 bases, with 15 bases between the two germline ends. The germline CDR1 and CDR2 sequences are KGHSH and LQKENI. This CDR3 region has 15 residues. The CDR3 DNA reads TGTGCCAGCTCACCGACCGGGACGACGACCTATGGCTACACCTTC. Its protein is CASSPTGTTTYGYTF. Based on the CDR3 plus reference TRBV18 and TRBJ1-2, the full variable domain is NAGVMQNPRHLVRRRGQEARLRCSPMKGHSHVYWYRQLPEEGLKFMVYLQKENIIDESGMPKERFSAEFPKEGPSILRIQQVVRGDSAAYFCASSPTGTTTYGYTFGSGTRLTVV.

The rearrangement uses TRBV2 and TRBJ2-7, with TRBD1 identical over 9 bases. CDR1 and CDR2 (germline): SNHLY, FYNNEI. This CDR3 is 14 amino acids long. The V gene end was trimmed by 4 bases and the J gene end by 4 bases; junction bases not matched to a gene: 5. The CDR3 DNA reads TGTGCCAGCAGTGTGGACAGGGGAACATACGAGCAGTACTTC. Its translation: CASSVDRGTYEQYF.

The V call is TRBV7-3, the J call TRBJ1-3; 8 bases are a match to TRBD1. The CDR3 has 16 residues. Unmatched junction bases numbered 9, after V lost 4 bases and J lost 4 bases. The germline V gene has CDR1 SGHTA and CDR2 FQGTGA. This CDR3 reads CASSSKGQGAGNTIYF. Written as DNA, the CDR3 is TGTGCCAGCAGCTCGAAAGGACAGGGAGCCGGAAACACCATATATTTT.

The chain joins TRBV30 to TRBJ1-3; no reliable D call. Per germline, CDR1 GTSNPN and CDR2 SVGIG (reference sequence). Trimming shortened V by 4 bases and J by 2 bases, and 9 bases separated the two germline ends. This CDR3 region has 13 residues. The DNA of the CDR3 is TGTGCCTGGACCGCCGGTGCTGGAAACACCATATATTTT. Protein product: CAWTAGAGNTIYF.

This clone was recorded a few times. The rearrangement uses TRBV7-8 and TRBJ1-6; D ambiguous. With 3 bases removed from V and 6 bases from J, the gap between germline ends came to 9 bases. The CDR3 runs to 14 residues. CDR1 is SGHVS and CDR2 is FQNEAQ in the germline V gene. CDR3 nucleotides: TGTGCCAGCAGCTTGCAGATCCCTAATTCACCCCTCCACTTT. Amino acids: CASSLQIPNSPLHF.

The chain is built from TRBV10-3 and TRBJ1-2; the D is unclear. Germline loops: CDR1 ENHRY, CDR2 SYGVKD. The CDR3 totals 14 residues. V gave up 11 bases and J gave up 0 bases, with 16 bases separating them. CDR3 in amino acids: CAVDDTFSNYGYTF. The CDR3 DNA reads TGTGCCGTCGATGACACGTTTTCTAACTATGGCTACACCTTC.

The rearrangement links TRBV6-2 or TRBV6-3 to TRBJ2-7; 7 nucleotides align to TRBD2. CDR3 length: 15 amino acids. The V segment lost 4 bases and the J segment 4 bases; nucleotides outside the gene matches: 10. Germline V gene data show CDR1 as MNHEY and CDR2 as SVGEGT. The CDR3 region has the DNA TGTGCCAGCAGTTGGCCCGACGGGGGGACGTACGAGCAGTACTTC. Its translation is CASSWPDGGTYEQYF.

The CDR3 spells CASSLGTAGDYGYTF. The DNA of the CDR3 is TGTGCCAGTAGTCTCGGGACCGCCGGGGACTATGGCTACACCTTC. This chain joins TRBV19 and TRBJ1-2, with D tentatively TRBD1 (5 bases). Per germline, CDR1 LNHDA and CDR2 SQIVND (reference sequence). Between the trimmed V and J ends, which lost 5 bases and 3 bases, there was a span of 16 bases. The CDR3 is 15 residues long.

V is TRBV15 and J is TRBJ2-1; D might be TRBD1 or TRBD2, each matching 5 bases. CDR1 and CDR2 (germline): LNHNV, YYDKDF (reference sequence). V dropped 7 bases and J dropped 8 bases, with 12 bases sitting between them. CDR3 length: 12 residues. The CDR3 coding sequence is TGTGCCACCACACGGGACGCTCATGAGCAGTTCTTC. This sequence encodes CATTRDAHEQFF.

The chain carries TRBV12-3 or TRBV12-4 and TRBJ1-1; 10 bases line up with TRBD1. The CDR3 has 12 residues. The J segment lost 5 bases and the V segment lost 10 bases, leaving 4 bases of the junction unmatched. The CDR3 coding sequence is TGTGCCACGGGACAGGGGATAACTGAAGCTTTCTTT. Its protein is CATGQGITEAFF.

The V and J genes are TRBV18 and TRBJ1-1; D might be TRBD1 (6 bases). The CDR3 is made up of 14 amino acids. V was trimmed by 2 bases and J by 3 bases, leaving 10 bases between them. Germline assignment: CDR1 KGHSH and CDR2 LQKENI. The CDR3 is CASSPGGGHTEAFF. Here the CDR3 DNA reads TGTGCCAGCTCACCAGGCGGGGGGCACACTGAAGCTTTCTTT.

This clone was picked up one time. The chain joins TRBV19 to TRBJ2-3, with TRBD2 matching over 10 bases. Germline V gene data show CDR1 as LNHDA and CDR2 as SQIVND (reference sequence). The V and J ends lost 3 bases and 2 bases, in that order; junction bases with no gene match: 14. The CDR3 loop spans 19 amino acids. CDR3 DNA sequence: TGTGCCAGTAGTATGGAGGCTAGCGGGGGATACACCCTCACAGATACGCAGTATTTT. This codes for CASSMEASGGYTLTDTQYF.

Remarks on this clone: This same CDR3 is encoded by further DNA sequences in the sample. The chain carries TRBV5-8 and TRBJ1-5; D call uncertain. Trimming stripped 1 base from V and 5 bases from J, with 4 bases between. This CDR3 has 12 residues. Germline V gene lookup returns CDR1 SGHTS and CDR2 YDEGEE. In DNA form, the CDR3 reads TGTGCCAGCAGCTTGAGGGATCAGCCCCAGCATTTT. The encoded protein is CASSLRDQPQHF.

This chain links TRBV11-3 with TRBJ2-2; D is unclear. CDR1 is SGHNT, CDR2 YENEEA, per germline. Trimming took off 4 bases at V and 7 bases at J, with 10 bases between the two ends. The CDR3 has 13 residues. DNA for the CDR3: TGTGCCAGCAGCTCCGCGGTAGGCGGGGAGCTGTTTTTT. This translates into CASSSAVGGELFF.

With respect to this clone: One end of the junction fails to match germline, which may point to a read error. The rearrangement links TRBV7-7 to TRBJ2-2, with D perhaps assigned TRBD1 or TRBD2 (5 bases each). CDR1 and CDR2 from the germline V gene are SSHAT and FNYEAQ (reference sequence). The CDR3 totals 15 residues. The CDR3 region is CASSLQLGDTGELFF. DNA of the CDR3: TGTGCTAGCAGCTTACAGTTGGGGGACACCGGGGAGCTGTTTTTT. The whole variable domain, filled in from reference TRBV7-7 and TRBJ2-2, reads GAGVSQSPRYKVTKRGQDVTLRCDPISSHATLYWYQQALGQGPEFLTYFNYEAQPDKSGLPSDRFSAERPEGSISTLTIQRTEQRDSAMYRCASSLQLGDTGELFFGEGSRLTVL.

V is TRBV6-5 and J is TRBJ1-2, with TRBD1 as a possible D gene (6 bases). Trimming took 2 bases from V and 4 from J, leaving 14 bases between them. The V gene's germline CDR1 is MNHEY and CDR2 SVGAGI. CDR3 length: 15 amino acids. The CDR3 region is CASSYLYGGAYGYTF. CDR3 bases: TGTGCCAGCAGTTACCTTTATGGGGGGGCCTATGGCTACACCTTC.

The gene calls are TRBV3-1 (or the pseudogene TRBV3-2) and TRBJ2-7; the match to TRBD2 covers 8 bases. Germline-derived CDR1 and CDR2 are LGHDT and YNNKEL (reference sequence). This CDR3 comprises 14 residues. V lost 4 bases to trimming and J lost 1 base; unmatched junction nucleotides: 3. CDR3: CASSRSGGSYEQYF. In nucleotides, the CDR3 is TGTGCCAGCAGCCGGAGCGGGGGATCCTACGAGCAGTACTTC.

The CDR3 coding sequence is TGTGCCAGCAGCAGGACTAGCGGGGGGAACAATGAGCAGTTCTTC. Its protein product is CASSRTSGGNNEQFF. The chain joins TRBV7-3 to TRBJ2-1, with TRBD2 identical over 14 bases. The CDR3 contains 15 residues. Germline CDR1 SGHTA, CDR2 FQGTGA. V lost 5 bases, J lost 5 bases, and 2 bases stayed unmatched.

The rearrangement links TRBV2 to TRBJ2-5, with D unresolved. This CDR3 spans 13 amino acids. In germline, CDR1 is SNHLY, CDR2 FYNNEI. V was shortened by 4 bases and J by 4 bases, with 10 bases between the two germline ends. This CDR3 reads CASSGDSPETQYF. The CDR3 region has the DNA TGTGCCAGCAGTGGCGACTCTCCAGAGACCCAGTACTTC.

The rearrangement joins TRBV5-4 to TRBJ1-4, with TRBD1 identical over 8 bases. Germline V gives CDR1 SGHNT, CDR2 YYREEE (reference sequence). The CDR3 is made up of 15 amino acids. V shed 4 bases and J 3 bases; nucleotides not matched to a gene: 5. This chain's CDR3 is CASSHPGQANEKLFF. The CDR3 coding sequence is TGTGCCAGCAGCCATCCGGGACAGGCTAATGAAAAACTGTTTTTT.

Here the CDR3 reads CASSDLTRDTQYF. For the CDR3, the DNA is TGTGCCAGCAGTGATCTTACTCGGGATACGCAGTATTTT. The rearrangement uses TRBV6-1 and TRBJ2-3, with D hard to call. The germline V and J ends were trimmed by 3 bases and 6 bases, with 10 bases remaining between them. The length of the CDR3 is 13 residues. In germline, CDR1 is MNHNS, CDR2 SASEGT.

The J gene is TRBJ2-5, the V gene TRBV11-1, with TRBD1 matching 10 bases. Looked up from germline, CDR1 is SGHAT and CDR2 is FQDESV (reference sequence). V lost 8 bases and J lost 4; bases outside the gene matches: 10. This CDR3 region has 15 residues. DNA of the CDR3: TGTGCCAGCGCGGTCCCCGGGACAGGGGTAGAGACCCAGTACTTC. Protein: CASAVPGTGVETQYF. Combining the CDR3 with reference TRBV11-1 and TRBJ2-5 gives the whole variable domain EAEVAQSPRYKITEKSQAVAFWCDPISGHATLYWYRQILGQGPELLVQFQDESVVDDSQLPKDRFSAERLKGVDSTLKIQPAELGDSAMYLCASAVPGTGVETQYFGPGTRLLVL.

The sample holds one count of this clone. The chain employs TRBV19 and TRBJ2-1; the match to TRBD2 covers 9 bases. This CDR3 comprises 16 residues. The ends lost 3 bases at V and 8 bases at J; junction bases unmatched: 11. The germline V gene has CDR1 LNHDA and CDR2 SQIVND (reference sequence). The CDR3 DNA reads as TGTGCCAGTAGTATTGGCCGCGGGAGGGCCAAGGATGAGCAGTTCTTC. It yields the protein CASSIGRGRAKDEQFF. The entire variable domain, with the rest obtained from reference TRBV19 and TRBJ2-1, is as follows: DGGITQSPKYLFRKEGQNVTLSCEQNLNHDAMYWYRQDPGQGLRLIYYSQIVNDFQKGDIAEGYSVSREKKESFPLTVTSAQKNPTAFYLCASSIGRGRAKDEQFFGPGTRLTVL.

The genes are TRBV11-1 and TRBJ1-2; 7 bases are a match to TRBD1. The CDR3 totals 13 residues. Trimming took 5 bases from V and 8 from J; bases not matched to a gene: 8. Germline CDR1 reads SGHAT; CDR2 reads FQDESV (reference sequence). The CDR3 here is CASSGQTGSGYTF. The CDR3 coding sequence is TGTGCCAGCAGCGGGCAGACAGGGTCGGGCTACACCTTC.

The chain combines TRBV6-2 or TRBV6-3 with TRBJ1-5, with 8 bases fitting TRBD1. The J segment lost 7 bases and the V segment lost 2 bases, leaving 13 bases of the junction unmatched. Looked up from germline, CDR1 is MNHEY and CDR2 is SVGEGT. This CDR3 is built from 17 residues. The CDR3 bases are TGTGCCAGCAGTTACCTACCTGGGCGGACAGGGAGACAGCCCCAGCATTTT. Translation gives CASSYLPGRTGRQPQHF.

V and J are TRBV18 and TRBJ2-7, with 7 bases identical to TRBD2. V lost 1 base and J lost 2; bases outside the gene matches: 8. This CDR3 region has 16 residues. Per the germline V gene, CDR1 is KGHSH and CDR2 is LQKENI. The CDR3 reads CASSPRGGSPPYEQYF. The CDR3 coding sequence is TGTGCCAGCTCACCACGGGGCGGGAGCCCTCCCTACGAGCAGTACTTC.

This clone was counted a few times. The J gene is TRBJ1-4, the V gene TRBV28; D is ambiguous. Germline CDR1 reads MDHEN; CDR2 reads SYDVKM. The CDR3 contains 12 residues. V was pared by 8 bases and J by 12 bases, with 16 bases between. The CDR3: CASGTTNRQLFF. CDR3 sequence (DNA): TGTGCCAGCGGCACAACAAACAGACAACTGTTTTTT.

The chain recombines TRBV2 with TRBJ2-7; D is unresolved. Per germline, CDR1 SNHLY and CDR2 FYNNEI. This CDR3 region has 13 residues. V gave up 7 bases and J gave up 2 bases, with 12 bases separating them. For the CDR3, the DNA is TGTGCCAGCAAAAGTATGGTTACCTACGAGCAGTACTTC. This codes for CASKSMVTYEQYF.

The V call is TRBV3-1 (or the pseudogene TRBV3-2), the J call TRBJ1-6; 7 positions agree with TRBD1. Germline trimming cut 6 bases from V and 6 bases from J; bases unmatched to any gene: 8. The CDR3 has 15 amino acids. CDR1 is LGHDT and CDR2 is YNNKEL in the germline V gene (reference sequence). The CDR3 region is CASSRGQAVNSPLHF. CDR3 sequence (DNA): TGTGCCAGCAGTCGTGGACAGGCGGTTAATTCACCCCTCCACTTT.